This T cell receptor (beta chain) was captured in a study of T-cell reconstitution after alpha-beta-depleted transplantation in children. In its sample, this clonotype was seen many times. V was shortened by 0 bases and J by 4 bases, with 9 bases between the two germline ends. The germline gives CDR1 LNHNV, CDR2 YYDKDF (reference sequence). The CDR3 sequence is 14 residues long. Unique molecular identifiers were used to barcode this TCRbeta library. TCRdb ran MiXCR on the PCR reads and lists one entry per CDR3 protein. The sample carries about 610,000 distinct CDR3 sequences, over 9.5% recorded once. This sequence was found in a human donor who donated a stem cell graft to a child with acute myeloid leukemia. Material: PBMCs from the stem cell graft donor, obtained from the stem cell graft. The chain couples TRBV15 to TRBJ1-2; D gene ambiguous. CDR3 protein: CATSRDRGGYGYTF. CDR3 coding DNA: TGTGCCACCAGCAGAGATCGGGGTGGCTATGGCTACACCTTC.